The 17 T cell receptor beta chains below come from one sample, sequenced in a study of blood T cell repertoires in COVID-19. Generated by immunoSEQ multiplex PCR, the TCRdb table keeps only in-frame clones and is missing some. The top ten clones hold under 3% of a sample with about 360,000 clones, around nine tenths of them seen once. Sequencing input: peripheral blood. The receptors come from a human donor in a cohort sampled during active COVID-19.

The chain links TRBV28 to TRBJ2-5, with TRBD2 matching 11 bases. The germline gives CDR1 MDHEN, CDR2 SYDVKM. The CDR3 has 16 residues. J lost 5 bases, V lost 7 bases, and 12 bases had no gene match. CDR3 coding DNA: TGTGCCAGCACCATCTCACTAGCGGGAGCTGCCGAGACCCAGTACTTC. Its translation is CASTISLAGAAETQYF. The full variable domain, completed using reference TRBV28 and TRBJ2-5, is DVKVTQSSRYLVKRTGEKVFLECVQDMDHENMFWYRQDPGLGLRLIYFSYDVKMKEKGDIPEGYSVSREKKERFSLILESASTNQTSMYLCASTISLAGAAETQYFGPGTRLLVL.

The CDR3 protein is CASSLALDRAVPGELFF. In nucleotides, the CDR3 is TGTGCCAGCAGCTTAGCCTTAGACAGGGCGGTCCCCGGGGAGCTGTTTTTT. The rearrangement uses TRBV7-9 and TRBJ2-2, with TRBD1 matching over 7 bases. Germline V gene data show CDR1 as SEHNR and CDR2 as FQNEAQ (reference sequence). This CDR3 spans 17 amino acids. J was trimmed by 6 bases and V by 0 bases; bases with no gene match: 10.

The rearrangement uses TRBV19 and TRBJ1-5; TRBD1 might be the D (5 bases). This CDR3 region has 19 residues. Germline lookup yields CDR1 LNHDA and CDR2 SQIVND (reference sequence). V gave up 3 bases and J gave up 2 bases, with 23 bases separating them. CDR3 sequence: CASSIETRDFIDRNQPQHF. The CDR3 DNA reads TGTGCCAGTAGTATTGAAACCCGGGACTTTATCGATCGCAATCAGCCCCAGCATTTT.

The gene calls are TRBV7-8 and TRBJ1-5; tentative D call: TRBD1 (5 bases). The V end lost 5 bases, the J end lost 4 bases, and 15 bases lay between the germline ends. The CDR3 is made up of 15 amino acids. From germline, CDR1 is SGHVS and CDR2 FQNEAQ. CDR3 residues: CASSPLQGGNQPQHF. DNA of the CDR3: TGTGCCAGCAGCCCCCTTCAGGGTGGGAATCAGCCCCAGCATTTT.

CDR3 DNA: TGTGCCAGCAGTTTAAACCGGGGACTAGCCCTATCCAATGAGCAGTTCTTC. It is translated as CASSLNRGLALSNEQFF. The V call is TRBV27, the J call TRBJ2-1; 9 bases line up with TRBD2. This CDR3 comprises 17 residues. Germline V gene lookup returns CDR1 MNHEY and CDR2 SMNVEV (reference sequence). V was clipped by 2 bases and J by 6 bases; unmatched bases: 11.

The genes are TRBV3-1 (or the pseudogene TRBV3-2) and TRBJ1-2; 7 nucleotides agree with TRBD1. V trimming: 3 bases; J trimming: 3 bases; junction bases outside the gene matches: 4. This CDR3 is 14 amino acids long. Germline CDR1 is LGHDT and CDR2 is YNNKEL (reference sequence). CDR3 in amino acids: CASSHRGSDYGYTF. DNA for the CDR3: TGTGCCAGCAGCCACAGGGGGTCTGACTATGGCTACACCTTC.

V gene TRBV15 combines with J gene TRBJ2-1; tentative D call: TRBD2 (6 bases). CDR1 is LNHNV and CDR2 is YYDKDF in the germline V gene (reference sequence). Trimming took off 0 bases at V and 2 bases at J, with 20 bases between the two ends. This CDR3 is built from 19 residues. CDR3 bases: TGTGCCACCAGCAGAGACCCGATGATACCGGGGGAACCCTACAATGAGCAGTTCTTC. Its protein is CATSRDPMIPGEPYNEQFF.

The chain has TRBV7-6 and TRBJ2-5; 8 nucleotides align to TRBD1. The CDR3 length is 13 residues. Germline CDR1 and CDR2: SGHVS and FNYEAQ. Trimming took 5 bases from V and 4 from J; bases not matched to a gene: 3. The CDR3 nucleotides read TGTGCCAGCAGCGGGACAGGAGGAGAGACCCAGTACTTC. This encodes CASSGTGGETQYF.

The chain joins TRBV21-1 to TRBJ2-1; TRBD1 was called by the table and not checked on the DNA. TRBV21-1 is listed as a pseudogene. The CDR3 totals 15 residues. The CDR3 loop is CASSEQGAWAYEQFF. CDR3 bases: TGTGCCAGCAGCGAACAGGGGGCATGGGCATATGAGCAGTTCTTC.

The gene calls are TRBV4-1 and TRBJ1-2; D may be TRBD1 (6 bases). CDR3 size: 16 residues. Trimming removed 1 base at V and 0 bases at J, with 12 bases between. Germline V CDR1 and CDR2: MGHRA, YSYEKL. CDR3 bases: TGCGCCAGCAGCCAAGGACAGCAGGGGCCTAACTATGGCTACACCTTC. Translating it yields CASSQGQQGPNYGYTF.

This clone showed up just a few times. In DNA, the CDR3 is TGTGCCAGCAGTGAAGTTCCAGGGGGCCGTGGAAACACCATATATTTT. Its translation is CASSEVPGGRGNTIYF. J is TRBJ1-3 and V is TRBV6-1; 8 bases are a match to TRBD1. CDR1 and CDR2 (germline): MNHNS, SASEGT. The length of the CDR3 is 16 residues. The J segment lost 3 bases and the V segment lost 1 base, leaving 5 bases of the junction unmatched.

The gene calls are TRBV2 and TRBJ2-5; the D gene is possibly TRBD1 (5 bases). This CDR3 contains 12 residues. V lost 4 bases, J lost 3 bases, and 6 bases lay in between. From germline, CDR1 is SNHLY and CDR2 FYNNEI. This chain's CDR3 is CASSAGKETQYF. CDR3 DNA: TGTGCCAGCAGTGCAGGGAAAGAGACCCAGTACTTC.

V and J are TRBV19 and TRBJ1-4; D is undetermined. Looked up from germline, CDR1 is LNHDA and CDR2 is SQIVND (reference sequence). Deletions cut 3 bases from V and 1 base from J, with 6 bases between. The CDR3 is made up of 14 amino acids. The CDR3 sequence is CASSISRTNEKLFF. Here the CDR3 DNA reads TGTGCCAGTAGTATTTCCAGAACTAATGAAAAACTGTTTTTT.

The CDR3 nucleotides read TGTGCCAGAAGCTTTGGCGGCACCAGGGGAAACTATGGCTACACCTTC. This encodes CARSFGGTRGNYGYTF. This sequence joins TRBV5-3 and TRBJ1-2, with D possibly TRBD1 on 6 matching bases. TRBV5-3 is an ORF; its function is uncertain. Between the trimmed V and J ends, which lost 2 bases and 2 bases, there was a span of 16 bases. The CDR3 totals 16 residues.

V gene TRBV20-1 combines with J gene TRBJ1-2, with D hard to call. This CDR3 is 13 amino acids long. The V end lost 3 bases, the J end lost 2 bases, and 10 bases lay between the germline ends. Germline V gene data show CDR1 as DFQATT and CDR2 as SNEGSKA (reference sequence). CDR3 loop: CSASYRENYGYTF. The CDR3 DNA sequence: TGCAGTGCTAGTTACCGGGAGAACTATGGCTACACCTTC.

The V call is TRBV5-4, the J call TRBJ2-7; D possibly corresponds to TRBD2 (5 bases). The V gene's germline CDR1 is SGHNT and CDR2 YYREEE (reference sequence). CDR3 length: 14 residues. Trimming removed 0 bases from V and 2 bases from J, with 9 bases in between. The CDR3 is CASSLGGRAYEQYF. CDR3 bases: TGTGCCAGCAGCTTGGGTGGGAGAGCCTACGAGCAGTACTTC.

The V gene is TRBV9, the J gene TRBJ2-2; D is undetermined. CDR3 length: 15 residues. Trimming removed 0 bases from V and 5 bases from J, with 11 bases in between. The germline gives CDR1 SGDLS, CDR2 YYNGEE. The CDR3 DNA follows: TGTGCCAGCAGCGTAGGACTTCGAGGAACCGGGGAGCTGTTTTTT. Amino acids: CASSVGLRGTGELFF. The full variable domain, rest sourced from reference TRBV9 and TRBJ2-2, is DSGVTQTPKHLITATGQRVTLRCSPRSGDLSVYWYQQSLDQGLQFLIQYYNGEERAKGNILERFSAQQFPDLHSELNLSSLELGDSALYFCASSVGLRGTGELFFGEGSRLTVL.